This T cell receptor beta chain was profiled in a study of human T cells and chemical hapten exposure. Study-level background: Patch tests of 0.01% DPC on the upper back were read at 6 days. The study's findings and limits: TCRs whose frequency exceeded 1 in 1000 remained the same following DPC sensitization.

This clonotype was seen at least ten times. As yet, its antigen is unknown. TCRdb reanalysed the RACE reads using MiXCR and keeps one entry per CDR3 protein. This table holds roughly 380,000 distinct CDR3 sequences, 4.5% to 6% found once. Germline V CDR1 and CDR2: MNHNY, SVGAGI (reference sequence). Trimming left V 1 base short and J 0 bases short, with 10 bases between. The CDR3 totals 15 residues. Time point given: pre-sensitization, week 0. Treatment meaning: therapeutic diphenylcyclopropenone sensitization with weekly scalp DPC. Unfractionated whole blood yielded the extracted total RNA. The clonotype was recovered from a woman aged 45-65 years with alopecia areata. Some clones in this sample may be carry-over from other donors' samples. The J gene is TRBJ2-7, the V gene TRBV6-6; the D is unclear. Here the sequenced sample was whole blood, taken in connection with sensitization to the hapten diphenylcyclopropenone (DPC). The CDR3 loop is CASSYYSGSSYEQYF. The CDR3 DNA sequence: TGTGCCAGCAGTTACTACAGTGGCAGCTCCTACGAGCAGTACTTC.